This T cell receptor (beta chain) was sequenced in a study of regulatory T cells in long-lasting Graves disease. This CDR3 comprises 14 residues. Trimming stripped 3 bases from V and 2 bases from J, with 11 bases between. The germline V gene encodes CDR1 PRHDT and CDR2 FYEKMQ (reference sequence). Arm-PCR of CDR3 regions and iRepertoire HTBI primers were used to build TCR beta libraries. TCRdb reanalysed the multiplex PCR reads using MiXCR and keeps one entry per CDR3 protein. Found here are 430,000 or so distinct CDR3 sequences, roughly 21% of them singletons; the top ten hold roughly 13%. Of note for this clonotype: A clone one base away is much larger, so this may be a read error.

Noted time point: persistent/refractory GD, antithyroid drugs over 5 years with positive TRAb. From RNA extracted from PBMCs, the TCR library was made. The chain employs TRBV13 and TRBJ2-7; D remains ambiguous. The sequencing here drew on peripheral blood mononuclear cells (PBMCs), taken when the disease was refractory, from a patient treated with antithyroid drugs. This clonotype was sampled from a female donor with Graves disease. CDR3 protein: CASSFSLQTYEQYF. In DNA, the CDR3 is TGTGCCAGCAGCTTCTCACTACAGACCTACGAGCAGTACTTC.